The 10 T cell receptor beta chains below come from one sample, sequenced in a study of T cell responses to AZD1222 COVID-19 vaccine. Data came from immunoSEQ multiplex PCR; TCRdb stores just in-frame clones and leaves some out. The sample contains some 150,000 clones, more than 75% of which appear only once. Here the sequenced sample was peripheral blood, taken 28 days after the second AZD1222 dose. These receptors originate from an adult who received the AZD1222 COVID-19 vaccine.

This clone was seen once. The chain links TRBV20-1 to TRBJ2-7; TRBD2 aligns across 9 bases. The CDR3 has 11 residues. V lost 6 bases to trimming and J lost 10 bases; unmatched junction nucleotides: 7. Germline loops: CDR1 DFQATT, CDR2 SNEGSKA (reference sequence). Written as DNA, the CDR3 is TGCAGTGCGGTGGGACTAGCCGAACAGTACTTC. Translation gives CSAVGLAEQYF.

The CDR3 sequence is CASSQEGFVYWQYF. For the CDR3, the DNA is TGCGCCAGCAGCCAAGAAGGGTTCGTCTATTGGCAGTATTTT. V and J are TRBV4-1 and TRBJ2-3; D gene unclear. CDR1 is MGHRA and CDR2 is YSYEKL in the germline V gene. The CDR3 is 14 residues long. With 0 bases removed from V and 11 bases from J, the gap between germline ends came to 15 bases.

The chain recombines TRBV30 with TRBJ1-1, with D unclear. Germline V lookup: CDR1 GTSNPN, CDR2 SVGIG (reference sequence). V was cut by 3 bases and J by 4 bases, with 12 bases left in between. This CDR3 region has 13 residues. CDR3 in DNA: TGTGCCTGGAGCCGCCCGACCCGCACTGAAGCTTTCTTT. Its protein product is CAWSRPTRTEAFF. Supplemented by reference TRBV30 and TRBJ1-1, the full variable domain reads SQTIHQWPATLVQPVGSPLSLECTVEGTSNPNLYWYRQAAGRGLQLLFYSVGIGQISSEVPQNLSASRPQDRQFILSSKKLLLSDSGFYLCAWSRPTRTEAFFGQGTRLTVV.

The count of this clone is one. The chain combines TRBV5-5 with TRBJ1-2; D is ambiguous. Per germline, CDR1 SGHKS and CDR2 YYEKEE (reference sequence). V was trimmed by 1 base and J by 6 bases, leaving 13 bases between them. CDR3 length: 14 residues. The CDR3 region is CASSLKALTDGYTF. Here the CDR3 DNA reads TGTGCCAGCAGCTTGAAAGCCCTAACTGATGGCTACACCTTC.

The chain joins TRBV4-3 to TRBJ2-1; 7 bases align to TRBD1. With 0 bases clipped from V and 8 bases from J, the junction kept 7 bases outside the gene matches. The germline CDR1 and CDR2 sequences are LGHNA and YSLEER. CDR3 size: 15 residues. The DNA for the CDR3 is TGCGCCAGCAGCCAAGATTCAGGGACAGACTATGAGCAGTTCTTC. It yields the protein CASSQDSGTDYEQFF.

The J gene is TRBJ1-4, the V gene TRBV12-3 or TRBV12-4, with a possible D match to TRBD1 (5 bases). The CDR3 sequence is 13 residues long. V was cut by 3 bases and J by 8 bases, with 10 bases left in between. CDR3 region: CASSLGPGEKLFF. The CDR3 DNA is TGTGCCAGCAGTTTGGGACCGGGAGAAAAACTGTTTTTT.

The chain links TRBV4-3 to TRBJ1-3; D gene ambiguous. V was cut by 5 bases and J by 0 bases, with 11 bases left in between. The CDR3 is 15 residues long. Germline V gene sequence: CDR1 LGHNA, CDR2 YSLEER. CDR3 loop: CASSSDGASGNTIYF. The CDR3 coding sequence is TGCGCCAGCAGCTCCGACGGAGCCTCTGGAAACACCATATATTTT.

This clone appeared once. The V gene is TRBV5-5, the J gene TRBJ1-1, with D hard to call. The V end was cut by 0 bases, the J end by 1 base, with 10 bases between. CDR1 is SGHKS, CDR2 YYEKEE, per germline (reference sequence). The CDR3 has 15 amino acids. CDR3 residues: CASSLAGQSNTEAFF. The DNA of the CDR3 is TGTGCCAGCAGCTTGGCCGGGCAGTCGAACACTGAAGCTTTCTTT.

V is TRBV19 and J is TRBJ2-1; D is unresolved. Looked up from germline, CDR1 is LNHDA and CDR2 is SQIVND (reference sequence). The CDR3 is made up of 14 amino acids. Deletions cut 5 bases from V and 4 bases from J, with 12 bases between. CDR3: CASSLSGVYNEQFF. The CDR3 region has the DNA TGTGCCAGTAGTCTATCTGGGGTGTACAATGAGCAGTTCTTC.

The chain joins TRBV11-3 to TRBJ2-7, with D unclear. Trimming pared 2 bases from V and 3 bases from J, leaving 8 bases between. Germline loops: CDR1 SGHNT, CDR2 YENEEA. This CDR3 region has 13 residues. DNA for the CDR3: TGTGCCAGCAGCTTAAGACCCAGCTACGAGCAGTACTTC. This sequence encodes CASSLRPSYEQYF. Complete variable domain (other parts from reference TRBV11-3 and TRBJ2-7): EAGVVQSPRYKIIEKKQPVAFWCNPISGHNTLYWYLQNLGQGPELLIRYENEEAVDDSQLPKDRFSAERLKGVDSTLKIQPAELGDSAVYLCASSLRPSYEQYFGPGTRLTVT.